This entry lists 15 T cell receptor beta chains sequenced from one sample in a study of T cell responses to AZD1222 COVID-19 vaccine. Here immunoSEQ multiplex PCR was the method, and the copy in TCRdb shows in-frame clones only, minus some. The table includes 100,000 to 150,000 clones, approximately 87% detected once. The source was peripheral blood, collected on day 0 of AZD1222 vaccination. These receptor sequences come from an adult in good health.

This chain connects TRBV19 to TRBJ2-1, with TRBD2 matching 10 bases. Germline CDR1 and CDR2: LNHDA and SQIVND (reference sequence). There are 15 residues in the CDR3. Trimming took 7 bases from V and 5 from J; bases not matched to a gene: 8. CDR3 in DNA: TGTGCCAGTACTCAAGCGGGGGGGCTAAACAATGAGCAGTTCTTC. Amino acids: CASTQAGGLNNEQFF.

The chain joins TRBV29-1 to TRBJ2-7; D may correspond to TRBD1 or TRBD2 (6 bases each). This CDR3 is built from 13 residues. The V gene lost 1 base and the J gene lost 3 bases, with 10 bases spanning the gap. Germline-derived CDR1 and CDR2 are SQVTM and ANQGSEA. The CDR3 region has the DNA TGCAGCGTTGAAGGCGGGACACACTACGAGCAGTACTTC. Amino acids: CSVEGGTHYEQYF.

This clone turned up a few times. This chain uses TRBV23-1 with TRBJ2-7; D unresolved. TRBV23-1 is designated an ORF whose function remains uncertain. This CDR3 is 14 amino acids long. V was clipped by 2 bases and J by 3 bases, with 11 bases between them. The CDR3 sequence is CASSQTRDVYEQYF. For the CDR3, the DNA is TGCGCCAGCAGTCAAACAAGAGATGTCTACGAGCAGTACTTC.

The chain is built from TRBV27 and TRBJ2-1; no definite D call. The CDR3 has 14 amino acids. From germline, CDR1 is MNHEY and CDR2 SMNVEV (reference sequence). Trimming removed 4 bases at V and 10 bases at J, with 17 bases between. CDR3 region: CASSSTTLRREQFF. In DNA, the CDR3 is TGTGCCAGCAGTTCCACGACCCTCCGAAGGGAGCAGTTCTTC.

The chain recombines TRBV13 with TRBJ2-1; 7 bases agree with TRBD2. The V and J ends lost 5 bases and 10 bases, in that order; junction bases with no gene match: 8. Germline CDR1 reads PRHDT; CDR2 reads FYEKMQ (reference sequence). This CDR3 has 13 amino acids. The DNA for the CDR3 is TGTGCCAGCAGCGAATACAGCGGGACGGAGCAGTTCTTC. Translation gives CASSEYSGTEQFF.

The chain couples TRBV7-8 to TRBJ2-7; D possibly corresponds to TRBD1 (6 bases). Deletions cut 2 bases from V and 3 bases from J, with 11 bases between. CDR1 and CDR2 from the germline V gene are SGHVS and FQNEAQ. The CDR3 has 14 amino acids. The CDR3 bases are TGTGCCAGCAGCTTACTGGAACAGGGCTACGAGCAGTACTTC. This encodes CASSLLEQGYEQYF.

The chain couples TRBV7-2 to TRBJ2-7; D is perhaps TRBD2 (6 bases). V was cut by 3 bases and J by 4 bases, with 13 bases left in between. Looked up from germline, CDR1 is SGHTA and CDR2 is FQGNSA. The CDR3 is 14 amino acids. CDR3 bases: TGTGCCAGCAGCTTGGGGGGACCACCGTACGAGCAGTACTTC. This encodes CASSLGGPPYEQYF.

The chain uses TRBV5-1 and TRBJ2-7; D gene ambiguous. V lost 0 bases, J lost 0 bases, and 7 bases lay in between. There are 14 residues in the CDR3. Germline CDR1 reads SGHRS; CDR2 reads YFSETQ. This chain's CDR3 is CASSLGRNSYEQYF. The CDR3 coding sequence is TGCGCCAGCAGCTTGGGACGGAACTCCTACGAGCAGTACTTC.

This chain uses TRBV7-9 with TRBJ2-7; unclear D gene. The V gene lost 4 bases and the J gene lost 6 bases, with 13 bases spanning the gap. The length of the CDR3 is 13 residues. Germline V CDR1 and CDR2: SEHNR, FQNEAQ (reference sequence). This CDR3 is CASSSRTGSEQYF. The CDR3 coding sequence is TGTGCCAGCAGCTCACGGACCGGGTCCGAGCAGTACTTC.

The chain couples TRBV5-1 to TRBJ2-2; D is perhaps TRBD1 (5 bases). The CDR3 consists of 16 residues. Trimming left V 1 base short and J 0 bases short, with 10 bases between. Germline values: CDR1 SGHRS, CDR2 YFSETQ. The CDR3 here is CASSLLTAPNTGELFF. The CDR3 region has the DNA TGCGCCAGCAGCTTGCTGACAGCTCCGAACACCGGGGAGCTGTTTTTT.

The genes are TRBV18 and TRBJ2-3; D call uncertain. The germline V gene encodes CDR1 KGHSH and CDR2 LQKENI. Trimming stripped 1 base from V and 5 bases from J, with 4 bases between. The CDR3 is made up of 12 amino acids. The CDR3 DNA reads TGTGCCAGCTCACCACAGGGAGATACGCAGTATTTT. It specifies CASSPQGDTQYF.

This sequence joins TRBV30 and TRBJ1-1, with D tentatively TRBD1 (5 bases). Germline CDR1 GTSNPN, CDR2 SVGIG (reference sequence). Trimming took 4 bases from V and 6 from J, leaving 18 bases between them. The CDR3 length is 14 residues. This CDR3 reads CAWKARGGVAEAFF. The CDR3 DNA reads TGTGCCTGGAAGGCGCGGGGGGGAGTGGCTGAAGCTTTCTTT. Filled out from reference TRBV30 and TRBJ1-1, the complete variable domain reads SQTIHQWPATLVQPVGSPLSLECTVEGTSNPNLYWYRQAAGRGLQLLFYSVGIGQISSEVPQNLSASRPQDRQFILSSKKLLLSDSGFYLCAWKARGGVAEAFFGQGTRLTVV.

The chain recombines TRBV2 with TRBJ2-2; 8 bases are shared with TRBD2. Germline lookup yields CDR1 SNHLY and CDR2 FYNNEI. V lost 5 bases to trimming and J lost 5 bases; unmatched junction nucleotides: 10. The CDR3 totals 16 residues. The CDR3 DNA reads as TGTGCCAGCAGTCCCGAGGTAGCGGGGAATACCGGGGAGCTGTTTTTT. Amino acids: CASSPEVAGNTGELFF.

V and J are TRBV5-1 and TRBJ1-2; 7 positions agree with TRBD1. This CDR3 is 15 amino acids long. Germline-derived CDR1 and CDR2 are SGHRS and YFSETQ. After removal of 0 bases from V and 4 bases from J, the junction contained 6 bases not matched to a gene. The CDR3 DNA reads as TGCGCCAGCAGCTTGGCCCCGGGACAGCTCTATGGCTACACCTTC. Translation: CASSLAPGQLYGYTF.

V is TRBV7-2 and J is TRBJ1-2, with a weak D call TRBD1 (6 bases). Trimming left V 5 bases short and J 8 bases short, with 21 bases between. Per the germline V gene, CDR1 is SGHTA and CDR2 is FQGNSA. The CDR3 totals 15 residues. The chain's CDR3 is CASSGHVGGRVGYTF. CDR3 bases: TGTGCCAGCAGCGGCCACGTTGGGGGGCGGGTCGGCTACACCTTC.